This TCR beta chain was retrieved from a study of blood T cell repertoires in COVID-19. This clone was seen only a few times. Sequencing used immunoSEQ multiplex PCR; TCRdb keeps in-frame clones, though not all of them. Of around 320,000 clones listed, 70% to 90% are singletons. This CDR3 region has 16 residues. V gave up 5 bases and J gave up 2 bases, with 18 bases separating them. CDR1 is MNHEY and CDR2 is SMNVEV in the germline V gene (reference sequence). This receptor was identified in a human donor in a cohort sampled during active COVID-19. Material for sequencing was peripheral blood. V usage is TRBV27 and J usage is TRBJ1-1; D remains unclear. Written as DNA, the CDR3 is TGTGCCAGCAGTACCACTCCCCGACAAGCTAACACTGAAGCTTTCTTT. Translated, it gives CASSTTPRQANTEAFF.